This is a list of T cell receptor beta chains from one sample in a study of T cell repertoires in cytomegalovirus infection. TCRdb reanalysed the reads using MiXCR and keeps one entry per CDR3 protein. Of 650,000 to 900,000 distinct CDR3 sequences in the sample, about 29% were seen once. Their target antigens are unknown. Sample: cultured CD8+ T cells from PBMCs, taken from culture after CMV antigen stimulation. The receptors were sampled from a human donor in good health (CMV status not recorded). Some clones in this sample may be carry-over from other donors' samples. CDR3s include the opening cysteine and the closing phenylalanine or tryptophan.

TRBV7-2 CASSLELAGDYEQYF
TRBV19 CASSIDQGGWQPQHF
TRBV10-3 CATYPSGEYNEQFF
TRBV7-2 CASSPIGGFQETQYF
TRBV5-1 CASSQLAGGPGETQYF
TRBV6-5 CATFQGDSYEQYF
TRBV6-5 CASSYYVGASTDTQYF
TRBV5-1 CASSLKQGPTEAFF
TRBV29-1 CSVVDRRTDTQYF
TRBV7-9 CASSSNAGGDPLEAFF
TRBV9 CASSGTGGTENTEAFF
TRBV20-1 CSARDLVGWPPNTGELFF
TRBV12-3/TRBV12-4 CARLGAGSGANVLTF
TRBV6-1 CASSPPAPPNQPQHF
TRBV29-1 CSVTGGANYGYTF
TRBV27 CASREIPIRGNTEAFF
TRBV4-3 CASSQDLGVGLTDTQYF
TRBV4-1 CASTIDRGNGELFF
TRBV7-9 CASSLVPKGGETQYF
TRBV24-1 CATSDFSDDEQFF
TRBV7-8 CASSSRTSSVQYF
TRBV4-3 CASSQEETGSQPQHF
TRBV7-2 CASRWGQGTGELFF
TRBV6-5 CASSYGAGGNSPLHF
TRBV7-8 CASSHLSSYNEQFF
TRBV6-1 CASSAGEDYEQYF
TRBV7-6 CASSASVSGSYNEQFF
TRBV27 CASTSRGDGDTQYF
TRBV29-1 CSAGWTEIASQPKNYGYTF
TRBV19 CASSIFGDRHYNEQFF
TRBV6-6 CASNVEVSGNTIYF
TRBV28 CASSLLGFTSTDTQYF
TRBV10-3 CAITRSGARERGGSLNTEAFF
TRBV7-9 CASSLAPPTESYGYTF
TRBV2 CASSEALRGDTDTQYF
TRBV6-5 CAAVGVTEAFF
TRBV28 CASSHRDPERKTEAFF
TRBV7-8 CASSPRDRTTDTQYF
TRBV15 CATSRGNQPQHF
TRBV19 CASREGLTEAFF
TRBV4-2 CASSQEAGALKNTGELFF
TRBV7-6 CASSQQVNTEAFF
TRBV29-1 CSAPGYTEAFF
TRBV19 CASTLGRGSSYNSPLHF
TRBV7-9 CASSPRGKGNTEAFF